This T cell receptor beta chain appears in the sequencing data of a study of T cell changes during pregnancy in multiple sclerosis (dated by TCRdb to between 2018 and 2021). Study-level background: The study examined how the T cell repertoire changed over the course of pregnancy in women with multiple sclerosis.

Libraries were made using the immunoSEQ multiplex PCR assay. TCRdb stores this immuneACCESS table with in-frame sequences only. Part of the clones is absent; in the studies checked, under half of the shortfall reflects unresolved V genes, and no reason is known for the rest. The sample data list 89,000 or so clones, and about 90% of these were observed just once. The ten biggest clones cover roughly 3.5% of the sample. Worth noting for this clone: Its antigen is unknown. No base-level quality is on record; no much larger clone is a single base apart.

CDR1 is given as SNHLY and CDR2 as FYNNEI, both from the germline V gene. Including the terminal cysteine and phenylalanine, the CDR3 comprises 14 residues. Of all the DNA, just the CDR3 is kept, 42 bases in frame from base 1. A distance of 11 bases separates the germline ends of V and J, which lose 2 bases and 9 bases respectively. This material consisted of PBMCs, taken in the first trimester of pregnancy. The origin of this receptor is a female donor in good health, serving as a control in a pregnancy study. Some clones in this sample may be carry-over from other donors' samples. The rearranged segments are TRBV2 and TRBJ1-6; matching of 6 bases hints at TRBD1 as the D gene. The CDR3 in this case is CASSENREFSPLHF. The nucleotide sequence reads as follows: TGTGCCAGCAGTGAAAACAGGGAGTTTTCACCCCTCCACTTT.